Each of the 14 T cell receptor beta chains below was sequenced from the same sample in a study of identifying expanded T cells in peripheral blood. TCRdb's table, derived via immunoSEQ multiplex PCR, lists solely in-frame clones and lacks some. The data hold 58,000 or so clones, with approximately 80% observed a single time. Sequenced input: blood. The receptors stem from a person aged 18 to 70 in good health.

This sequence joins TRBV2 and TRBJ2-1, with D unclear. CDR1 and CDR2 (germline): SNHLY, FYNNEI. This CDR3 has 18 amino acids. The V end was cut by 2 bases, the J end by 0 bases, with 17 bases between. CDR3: CASSEWGGPSGSYNEQFF. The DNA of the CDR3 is TGTGCCAGCAGTGAATGGGGTGGACCCTCGGGCTCCTACAATGAGCAGTTCTTC.

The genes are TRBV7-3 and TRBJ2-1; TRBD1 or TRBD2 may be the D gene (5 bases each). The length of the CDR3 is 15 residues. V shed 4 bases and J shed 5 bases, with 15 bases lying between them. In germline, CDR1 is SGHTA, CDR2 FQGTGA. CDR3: CASSSTRDGHNEQFF. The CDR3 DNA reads TGTGCCAGCAGCTCCACCCGGGACGGTCACAATGAGCAGTTCTTC.

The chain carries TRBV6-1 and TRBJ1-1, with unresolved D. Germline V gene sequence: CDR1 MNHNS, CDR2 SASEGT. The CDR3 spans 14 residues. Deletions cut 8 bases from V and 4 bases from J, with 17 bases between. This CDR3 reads CASHTPEGRTEAFF. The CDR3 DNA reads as TGTGCCAGCCACACCCCCGAGGGCCGCACTGAAGCTTTCTTT.

The CDR3 is CASSRVAAYGYTF. CDR3 DNA: TGTGCCAGCAGCCGAGTAGCTGCGTATGGCTACACCTTC. The chain has TRBV14 and TRBJ1-2; no reliable D call. There are 13 residues in the CDR3. CDR1 and CDR2 (germline): SGHDN, FVKESK. Trimming shortened V by 4 bases and J by 5 bases, and 11 bases separated the two germline ends.

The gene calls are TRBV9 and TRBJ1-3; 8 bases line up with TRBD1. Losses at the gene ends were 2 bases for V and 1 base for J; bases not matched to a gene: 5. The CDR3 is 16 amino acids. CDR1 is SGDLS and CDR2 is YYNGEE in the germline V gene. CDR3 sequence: CASSVGQGRSGNTIYF. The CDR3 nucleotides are TGTGCCAGCAGCGTCGGACAGGGTCGGTCTGGAAACACCATATATTTT. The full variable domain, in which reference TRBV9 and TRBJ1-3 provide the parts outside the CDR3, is DSGVTQTPKHLITATGQRVTLRCSPRSGDLSVYWYQQSLDQGLQFLIQYYNGEERAKGNILERFSAQQFPDLHSELNLSSLELGDSALYFCASSVGQGRSGNTIYFGEGSWLTVV.

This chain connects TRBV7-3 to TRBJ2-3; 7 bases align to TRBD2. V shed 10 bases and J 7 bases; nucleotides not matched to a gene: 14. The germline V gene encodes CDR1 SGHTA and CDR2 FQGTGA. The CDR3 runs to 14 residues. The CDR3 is CATSSGTAGNTQYF. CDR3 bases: TGTGCCACCTCTAGCGGCACGGCGGGGAATACGCAGTATTTT.

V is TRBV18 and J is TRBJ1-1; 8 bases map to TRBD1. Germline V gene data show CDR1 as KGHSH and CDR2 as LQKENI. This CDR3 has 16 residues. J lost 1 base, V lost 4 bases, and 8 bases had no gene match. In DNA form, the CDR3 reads TGTGCCAGCTCACGCCGACTGACAGGGGAGAACACTGAAGCTTTCTTT. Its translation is CASSRRLTGENTEAFF.

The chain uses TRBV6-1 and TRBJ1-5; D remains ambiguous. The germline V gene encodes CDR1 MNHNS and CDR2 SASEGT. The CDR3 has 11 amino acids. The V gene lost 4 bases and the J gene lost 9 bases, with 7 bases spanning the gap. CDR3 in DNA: TGTGCCAGCAGTGGGTTTTGGCCCCAGCATTTT. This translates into CASSGFWPQHF.

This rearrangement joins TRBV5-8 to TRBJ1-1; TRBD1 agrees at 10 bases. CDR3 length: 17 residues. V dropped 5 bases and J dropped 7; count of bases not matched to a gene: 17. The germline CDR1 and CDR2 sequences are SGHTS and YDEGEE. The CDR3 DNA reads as TGTGCCAGCAGTTCCCCGACAGGGGGCCTCCTTTGGGGTGAAGCTTTCTTT. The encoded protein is CASSSPTGGLLWGEAFF. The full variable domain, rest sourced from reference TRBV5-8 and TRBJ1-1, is EAGVTQSPTHLIKTRGQQATLRCSPISGHTSVYWYQQALGLGLQFLLWYDEGEERNRGNFPPRFSGRQFPNYSSELNVNALELEDSALYLCASSSPTGGLLWGEAFFGQGTRLTVV.

For the CDR3, the DNA is TGTGCCAGTAGTAGAGGACACGGATACAATCAGCCCCAGCATTTT. This sequence encodes CASSRGHGYNQPQHF. This sequence joins TRBV19 and TRBJ1-5, with D possibly being TRBD1 (5 bases). V shed 4 bases and J shed 3 bases, with 13 bases lying between them. The CDR3 length is 15 residues. Germline V CDR1 and CDR2: LNHDA, SQIVND (reference sequence).

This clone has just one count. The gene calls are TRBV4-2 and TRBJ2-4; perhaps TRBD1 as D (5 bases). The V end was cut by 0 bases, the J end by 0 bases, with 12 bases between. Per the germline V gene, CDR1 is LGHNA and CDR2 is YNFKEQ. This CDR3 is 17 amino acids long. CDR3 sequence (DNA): TGTGCCAGCAGCCAAGACGACAGTGCCGTAGCCAAAAACATTCAGTACTTC. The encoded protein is CASSQDDSAVAKNIQYF.

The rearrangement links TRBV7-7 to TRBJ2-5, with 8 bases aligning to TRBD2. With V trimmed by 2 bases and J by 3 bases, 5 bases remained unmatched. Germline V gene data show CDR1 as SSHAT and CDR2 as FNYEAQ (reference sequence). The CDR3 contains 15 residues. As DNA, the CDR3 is TGTGCCAGCAGCTTAAAGGGGGGACTAGAAGAGACCCAGTACTTC. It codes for CASSLKGGLEETQYF.

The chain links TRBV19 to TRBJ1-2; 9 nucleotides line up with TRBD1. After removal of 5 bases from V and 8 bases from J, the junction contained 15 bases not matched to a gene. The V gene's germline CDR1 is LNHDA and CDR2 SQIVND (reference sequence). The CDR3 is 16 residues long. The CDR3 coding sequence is TGTGCCAGTAGTTCCTCCCGGGCCGGGACAGGGTACGGCTACACCTTC. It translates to CASSSSRAGTGYGYTF.

The CDR3 sequence: CSVESGAQETQYF. The CDR3 coding sequence is TGCAGCGTTGAATCGGGCGCCCAAGAGACCCAGTACTTC. The chain uses TRBV29-1 and TRBJ2-5; no reliable D call. The CDR3 contains 13 residues. Germline V gene lookup returns CDR1 SQVTM and CDR2 ANQGSEA. The V and J ends lost 2 bases and 1 base respectively, with 8 bases between them.